This T cell receptor (beta chain) was identified during a study of cytomegalovirus exposure and HLA in healthy donors. Germline-derived CDR1 and CDR2 are SEHNR and FQNEAQ (reference sequence). This CDR3 spans 15 amino acids. Unmatched junction bases numbered 9, after V lost 7 bases and J lost 4 bases. Use of 60 Vbeta and 13 Jbeta primers characterized the PCR. Profiling relied on immunoSEQ multiplex PCR, and the TCRdb table lists in-frame clones only, not all of them. The sample lists around 170,000 clones; approximately 84% were seen once. The rearrangement links TRBV7-9 to TRBJ1-3, with 8 positions matching TRBD1. The clonotype was recovered from a boy under 10 years old in good health and CMV-seronegative. The sample was PBMCs. CDR3 coding DNA: TGTGCCAGCACCTCGACGCAGGGGGCCGGAAACACCATATATTTT. This gives the protein CASTSTQGAGNTIYF.